This TCR beta chain was obtained from a study of cytomegalovirus exposure and HLA in healthy donors (dated 2017 in TCRdb). About the investigation overall: In an earlier analysis of 550 to 750 of the donors, 250 to 300 Gb of sequence data and some 100 million unique TCR beta sequences from 150 million to 200 million T cells were reported. An early release that covered fewer than 800 HLA-typed donors contained about 300 gigabases of sequencing data and some 87 million unique TCR sequences. The genetic ancestry cluster associated with self-reported Caucasian donors included over 80% of the approximately 430 genotyped donors. The study was designed to test whether signatures of past pathogen exposure could be identified by cataloging public T cell receptors. Using immunosequencing, the study profiled T cell repertoires from 550 to 750 subjects and related those repertoires to cytomegalovirus serostatus. Along with the approximately 670-subject first cohort, a separate validation cohort of over a hundred different subjects was used. The study combined high-throughput TCR immunosequencing, statistical association of individual TCRs with disease status, and machine learning to predict cytomegalovirus infection status. A later analysis re-examined previously published TCR beta repertoires from roughly 650 donors and added high-resolution HLA genotyping to investigate patterns of TCR occurrence. In the later analysis, no new phenotypic data were used to find candidate immune exposures; instead, reliance was placed on TCR beta sequences and their occurrence across donors. An earlier analysis of 587 of the donors applied high-throughput TCR beta sequencing to assess whether each TCR beta V gene segment acted as functional or pseudogenic. Donor age, sex, ethnicity and CMV serostatus were compiled alongside the repertoire data. In a later genetic analysis, genome-wide SNP genotypes for about 65% of the roughly 700 donors were used, and that subset was treated as a discovery cohort. Every discovery cohort repertoire had been produced on one sequencing platform. Both class I and class II loci were covered by HLA typing, at four-digit resolution. Typing coverage differed by locus: A, B, C, DRB1 and DQB1 were typed in about 629-640 donors, DQA1 in about 500, DPA1 in approximately 600, and DPB1 in 400 to 490. Roughly five DR-DQ haplotypes were handled as single units for association and clustering, since linkage in the cohort was strong. Among some 400 genotyped donors of the cohort, an average of about 240,000 unique TCR beta nucleotide sequences were sequenced per donor, roughly a sixth of them non-productive. Results the study describes overall, beyond this receptor: Most TCR sequences were observed very rarely across donors, whereas some public TCRs were present in many individuals. According to a later genetic analysis, donors in an Asian-associated ancestry cluster had fewer N-insertions in productive TCRs than the approximately 650-donor mean. In a later analysis, HLA-associated TCR beta chains were found to be more clonally expanded and to have lower generation probabilities than equally common non-associated chains. Correlated functional status among segregating V segments might be attributable to linkage disequilibrium, but an unknown experimental factor could not be ruled out. The only immune exposure information available for the cohort was CMV serostatus. A later analysis found that TCR association rates varied across HLA loci, with DRB1 alleles showing the most associated TCRs and HLA-C alleles the fewest. A few of the identified cytomegalovirus-associated TCR beta chains were confirmed in vitro to be specific for cytomegalovirus antigens. Strong co-occurrence of HLA alleles, especially DR and DQ, made assigning TCR associations to individual alleles difficult. A group of highly shared sequence variants was considered likely to be a technical artifact of the sequencing pipeline. According to the authors, the approach could potentially be generalized to other disease states and immunological phenotypes. The study listed approximately 150 TCR beta chains as associated with cytomegalovirus. An association between a missense DCLRE1C variant and V-gene and J-gene trimming of TCR beta chains was found in a later genetic analysis and replicated in an independent cohort. The cohort was sequenced for TCR beta chains only, and without alpha or paired-chain data the features that could be detected were limited. Because HLA typing was unavailable for some donors at each locus, only the typed subset was used in association tests. Because counts were too low, about 17 rarely observed V segments, including chromosome 9 orphons, were excluded from the earlier analysis of fewer than 650 of the donors. Broadly in line with IMGT annotations, most TCR beta V segments showed up in productive rearrangements about 87% or about 30% of the time in an earlier analysis of 587 of the donors. Specific HLA alleles were associated with over 15,000 TCR beta sequences at a false discovery rate of 0.05 in a later analysis. Cytomegalovirus status was reported to be diagnosed by the classifier with high specificity and sensitivity in both the original and validation cohorts. Presence/absence analyses assumed roughly uniform sequencing depth across donors, an assumption that may not hold. A further reported finding was that TCR beta sequences accurately predicted the HLA-A and HLA-B alleles for most subjects in the first cohort. Some IMGT-functional V segments, including TRBV6-2 and TRBV6-3, could not be told apart with the 87-base-pair reads, so those segments were excluded. Most CMV-associated TCR beta chains appeared to be HLA-restricted in a later analysis, and the HLA associations seemed to be driven largely by CMV exposure. A later analysis reported that several top co-occurrence clusters appeared linked to parvovirus B19, influenza, CMV and Epstein-Barr virus.

The cohort comprised approximately 700 healthy bone marrow donors. At the time of sampling, all cohort members were nominally healthy, though unrecorded immune exposures were likely present. The donor tested CMV seronegative and was one of the 352 seronegative cohort members. A peripheral blood sample was provided by each donor, and peripheral blood mononuclear cells were used for TCR beta sequencing. Genomic DNA extraction from the blood cell samples was performed with the Qiagen DNeasy Blood Extraction Kit. The library was obtained by the immunoSEQ multiplex PCR assay. The multiplex PCR relied on a mix of 60 forward primers for TCR Vbeta segments and 13 reverse primers for TCR Jbeta segments. The CDR3 region of rearranged TCR beta genes was amplified from genomic DNA with a multiplex PCR assay. Amplified TCR beta libraries were sequenced as 87-base-pair reads on the Illumina HiSeq System. The authors' analysis ran thus. A later analysis counted some 80 million unique TCR beta chains across the 666 repertoires, and roughly 9.9 million of these chains were shared by at least two donors. To remove PCR and sequencing errors, raw reads were error-corrected and collapsed into unique sequences using a nearest-neighbor algorithm that merged closely related sequences. CDR3 sequences were aligned to IMGT reference sequences to assign V, D and J gene segments. Each retained sequence needed at least a six-nucleotide match to both a V gene segment and a J gene segment. A rearrangement was called productive if the CDR3 had no stop codons and remained in frame with V and J, and every other rearrangement was called non-productive. Following IMGT convention, CDR3 was defined as the stretch from the second conserved V-encoded cysteine up to the conserved J-encoded phenylalanine. Sequences without an unambiguous match to a single V gene segment were excluded from the earlier analysis of 500 to 700 of the donors. An earlier analysis of a few hundred of the donors classified V segments as functional when productive rearrangements were above 56.7% and as segregating when the standard deviation between donors was above 5%. A statistical classification framework was developed to diagnose cytomegalovirus status using the catalog of TCR beta chain sequences. In a later analysis, TCR nucleotide sequences were compared against IMGT/GENE-DB human TR gene sequences so that V and J genes could be assigned. The TCRdist pipeline was used in a later analysis to assign CDR3 sequences and most-parsimonious VDJ recombination scenarios. In a later analysis, each TCR beta chain was defined by its CDR3 amino acid sequence together with its V-gene family, and reads without a unique V-gene family were excluded. As a way to deal with suspected cross-contamination and a sequencing artifact, a later analysis dropped 450 to 600 nucleotide sequences that were highly shared and had low generation probability. In a later analysis, a clonal expansion index was calculated for each public chain from normalized within-repertoire ranks of inferred template counts. In a later analysis, generation probabilities were computed with a VDJ recombination model fitted to out-of-frame rearrangements, and the resulting probabilities were checked against IGoR. A later analysis scored TCR-TCR, TCR-HLA and TCR-CMV co-occurrence with hypergeometric tests, applying a repertoire-size bias correction to TCR pairs. A later analysis estimated false discovery rates by permuting HLA or CMV assignments 20 times. A later analysis grouped co-occurring TCRs with DBSCAN, adding TCRdist sequence similarity when clustering within HLA-allele-positive subsets. Repertoires with fewer than 30,000 or more than 120,000 public chains were left out of co-occurrence clustering, as were five repertoires with anomalous nucleotide sharing. TCRdb took over this immuneACCESS table, retaining in-frame rearrangements with V and J assigned. Such tables are incomplete; in checked studies, under half of the missing clones stem from an unresolved V gene, and the remainder is unexplained. V and J calls and clone size are those listed in that table; D and trimming were worked out from the DNA. This sample's table lists fewer than 150,000 clones. Together, the top ten hold 2% of the sample.

A remark on this clone: Its antigen is still unknown.

The CDR3 contains 14 residues, cysteine and phenylalanine counted. CDR3 DNA only is kept here, 42 bases in frame from base 1. CDR1 and CDR2 are read off the germline V gene as MDHEN and SYDVKM. This receptor was taken from a woman aged 55 to 70 in good health and CMV-seronegative. Sequences were obtained from PBMCs. The chain uses TRBV28 and TRBJ2-5, with 10 bases aligning to TRBD1. The closer fit of TRBJ2-7 to the DNA end suggests the J call may be wrong. The DNA is TGTGCCAGCACCGAGGCGGGACAGGGGTACGAGCAGTACTTC. It specifies CASTEAGQGYEQYF.